The 20 T cell receptor beta chains below all came from one sample that was sequenced in a study of blood T cell repertoires in COVID-19. The method was immunoSEQ multiplex PCR; TCRdb's version includes in-frame clones alone and lacks a portion of them. The sample holds 130,000 to 150,000 clones, approximately 80% seen once. The sequenced sample was peripheral blood. Receptors originate from a woman aged 80 or over in a cohort sampled during active or convalescent COVID-19.

The V call is TRBV5-1, the J call TRBJ1-2; 7 bases are shared with TRBD1. The CDR3 is 15 amino acids. The germline CDR1 and CDR2 sequences are SGHRS and YFSETQ. J gave up 0 bases and V 4 bases, and 6 bases lay outside the gene matches. CDR3: CASSAGQLTNYGYTF. The CDR3 coding sequence is TGCGCCAGCAGCGCGGGACAGCTGACTAACTATGGCTACACCTTC.

The chain couples TRBV7-2 to TRBJ1-2; a weak D match, TRBD1 (5 bases). The CDR3 spans 13 residues. V was cut by 5 bases and J by 5 bases, with 12 bases left in between. The germline gives CDR1 SGHTA, CDR2 FQGNSA. CDR3 in DNA: TGTGCCAGCAGCCGGGACGCGGGATATGGCTACACCTTC. Protein: CASSRDAGYGYTF.

The chain employs TRBV4-2 and TRBJ2-1; 7 positions agree with TRBD1. Germline V gene data show CDR1 as LGHNA and CDR2 as YNFKEQ. V dropped 4 bases and J dropped 2; count of bases not matched to a gene: 5. CDR3 length: 15 amino acids. For the CDR3, the DNA is TGTGCCAGCAGCCGAGCCGGGACAGCCTACAATGAGCAGTTCTTC. It is translated as CASSRAGTAYNEQFF.

This clone was seen only once. The chain carries TRBV24-1 and TRBJ2-1, with TRBD1 identical over 9 bases. V was pared by 3 bases and J by 4 bases, with 6 bases of the junction left unmatched. From germline, CDR1 is KGHDR and CDR2 SFDVKD. This CDR3 spans 16 amino acids. CDR3 amino acids: CATSDLTGGWYNEQFF. The CDR3 bases are TGTGCCACCAGTGATCTCACAGGGGGCTGGTACAATGAGCAGTTCTTC.

The chain couples TRBV6-2 or TRBV6-3 to TRBJ1-1, with TRBD1 matching 8 bases. Losses at the gene ends were 6 bases for V and 10 bases for J; bases not matched to a gene: 10. The CDR3 consists of 13 residues. CDR1 and CDR2 (germline): MNHEY, SVGEGT. The CDR3 protein is CASSESSTGAAFF. In nucleotides, the CDR3 is TGTGCCAGCAGCGAGAGTTCGACAGGGGCAGCTTTCTTT.

The rearrangement joins TRBV7-6 to TRBJ2-3, with 7 bases identical to TRBD1. The germline gives CDR1 SGHVS, CDR2 FNYEAQ. V was clipped by 4 bases and J by 4 bases; unmatched bases: 5. The CDR3 has 14 residues. The CDR3 bases are TGTGCCAGCAGCTACAGGGGTCTGGCAGATACGCAGTATTTT. Protein: CASSYRGLADTQYF.

The chain has TRBV5-1 and TRBJ1-1; D possibly corresponds to TRBD1 (5 bases). This CDR3 region has 13 residues. Germline loops: CDR1 SGHRS, CDR2 YFSETQ. V was pared by 4 bases and J by 6 bases, with 13 bases between. CDR3 sequence reads: CASSARGGAEAFF. CDR3 sequence (DNA): TGCGCCAGCAGCGCCCGGGGGGGTGCTGAAGCTTTCTTT.

The chain combines TRBV18 with TRBJ2-3, with 8 positions matching TRBD2. The V gene's germline CDR1 is KGHSH and CDR2 LQKENI. Trimming at V came to 6 bases and at J to 0 bases, leaving 5 bases not matched to a gene. The CDR3 loop spans 15 amino acids. CDR3 amino acids: CASSRGLVSTDTQYF. CDR3 DNA sequence: TGTGCCAGCTCCCGGGGACTAGTCAGCACAGATACGCAGTATTTT.

This sequence joins TRBV7-2 and TRBJ1-6, with D tentatively TRBD1 (5 bases). The CDR3 is 15 amino acids. Germline V lookup: CDR1 SGHTA, CDR2 FQGNSA. The ends were cut back, 7 bases at V and 14 bases at J, with 24 bases in the middle. CDR3 in amino acids: CASTLLAGDRFSLHF. The CDR3 DNA reads TGTGCCAGCACCCTTCTCGCGGGGGACCGGTTTTCCCTCCACTTT.

The gene calls are TRBV7-9 and TRBJ1-1; TRBD1 agrees at 8 bases. V lost 3 bases to trimming and J lost 4 bases; unmatched junction nucleotides: 4. Looked up from germline, CDR1 is SEHNR and CDR2 is FQNEAQ (reference sequence). This CDR3 is built from 14 residues. The CDR3: CASSFETGVTEAFF. For the CDR3, the DNA is TGTGCCAGCAGCTTCGAGACAGGGGTCACTGAAGCTTTCTTT.

There are a few counts of this clone. The V gene is TRBV5-6, the J gene TRBJ2-6; D is ambiguous. The CDR3 length is 15 residues. The V end was cut by 0 bases, the J end by 2 bases, with 6 bases between. Germline V lookup: CDR1 SGHDT, CDR2 YYEEEE. CDR3 sequence reads: CASSLDSAGANVLTF. The CDR3 DNA sequence: TGTGCCAGCAGCTTGGACAGTGCTGGGGCCAACGTCCTGACTTTC.

The rearrangement uses TRBV7-9 and TRBJ2-2; the match to TRBD1 covers 8 bases. The CDR3 totals 14 residues. CDR1 SEHNR and CDR2 FQNEAQ come from the germline V gene (reference sequence). V shed 7 bases, J shed 9 bases, and the junction held 10 bases outside the gene matches. CDR3: CASTAAPGGRELFF. Written as DNA, the CDR3 is TGTGCCAGCACGGCGGCCCCAGGGGGCCGGGAGCTGTTTTTT.

The chain recombines TRBV2 with TRBJ1-2, with TRBD1 matching 10 bases. This CDR3 is 14 amino acids long. Trimming removed 6 bases from V and 2 bases from J; junction bases left unmatched: 3. Germline V gives CDR1 SNHLY, CDR2 FYNNEI. The CDR3 bases are TGTGCCAGCAGGCCGGGACAGGGGAACTATGGCTACACCTTC. It translates to CASRPGQGNYGYTF.

The chain carries TRBV9 and TRBJ2-7, with TRBD2 as a possible D gene (6 bases). Germline V CDR1 and CDR2: SGDLS, YYNGEE. This CDR3 region has 16 residues. Between the trimmed V and J ends, which lost 4 bases and 3 bases, there was a span of 20 bases. The CDR3 nucleotides are TGTGCCAGCAGCCCCAGTCCGGGAGTCATAAGCTACGAGCAGTACTTC. Its translation: CASSPSPGVISYEQYF.

The CDR3 loop is CASSPDRGRIGYGYTF. Here the CDR3 DNA reads TGCGCCAGCAGCCCGGACAGGGGGCGAATCGGCTATGGCTACACCTTC. J is TRBJ1-2 and V is TRBV4-3; 11 nucleotides agree with TRBD1. Germline V CDR1 and CDR2: LGHNA, YSLEER. The CDR3 totals 16 residues. The J segment lost 4 bases and the V segment lost 4 bases, leaving 8 bases of the junction unmatched.

This clone was picked up a small number of times. CDR3 residues: CASSREGGGSSTEAFF. The CDR3 DNA is TGTGCCAGCAGCCGAGAGGGGGGGGGAAGCAGCACTGAAGCTTTCTTT. The chain has TRBV2 and TRBJ1-1; possible D gene TRBD1, 6 bases. The V end lost 6 bases, the J end lost 4 bases, and 21 bases lay between the germline ends. This CDR3 comprises 16 residues. In germline, CDR1 is SNHLY, CDR2 FYNNEI.

The CDR3 spells CSCELQGAYEQYF. The CDR3 DNA follows: TGCAGCTGCGAATTACAGGGGGCCTACGAGCAGTACTTC. The chain combines TRBV29-1 with TRBJ2-7; the match to TRBD1 covers 8 bases. The CDR3 extends over 13 amino acids. CDR1 SQVTM and CDR2 ANQGSEA come from the germline V gene. V lost 8 bases to trimming and J lost 2 bases; unmatched junction nucleotides: 8.

V and J are TRBV10-3 and TRBJ2-2, with D maybe TRBD2 (6 bases). CDR3 size: 14 residues. The germline CDR1 and CDR2 sequences are ENHRY and SYGVKD. With 6 bases removed from V and 5 bases from J, the gap between germline ends came to 13 bases. The CDR3 DNA is TGTGCCATCAGCCGGGACGGGGGAACCGGGGAGCTGTTTTTT. It is translated as CAISRDGGTGELFF.

This sequence joins TRBV30 and TRBJ2-2, with 9 bases lining up with TRBD1. The V gene's germline CDR1 is GTSNPN and CDR2 SVGIG (reference sequence). The CDR3 has 15 residues. V lost 2 bases and J lost 2; bases outside the gene matches: 3. The CDR3 loop is CAWSTGQGNTGELFF. The CDR3 nucleotides read TGTGCCTGGAGTACGGGACAGGGTAACACCGGGGAGCTGTTTTTT.

The chain employs TRBV6-1 and TRBJ2-3, with D perhaps TRBD2 (6 bases). Per the germline V gene, CDR1 is MNHNS and CDR2 is SASEGT. Trimming pared 3 bases from V and 5 bases from J, leaving 15 bases between. The length of the CDR3 is 15 residues. CDR3 bases: TGTGCCAGCAGTGATCTCGGGAGTGCTCGAGATACGCAGTATTTT. Translating gives CASSDLGSARDTQYF.